This entry lists 21 T cell receptor beta chains sequenced from one sample in a study of OX40 agonist ivuxolimab in advanced cancers. Here immunoSEQ multiplex PCR was the method, and the copy in TCRdb shows in-frame clones only, minus some. The sample lists roughly 60,000 clones; about 85% were seen once. This material consisted of CD4+ or CD8+ T cells sorted from blood, taken in a trial of the OX40 agonist ivuxolimab. The receptors were sampled from an adult with an advanced solid tumor such as melanoma, head and neck, liver or kidney cancer.

The CDR3 here is CASSGPPNTGELFF. DNA for the CDR3: TGTGCCAGCAGTGGACCACCGAACACCGGGGAGCTGTTTTTT. The V and J genes are TRBV2 and TRBJ2-2; D not certain. The CDR3 extends over 14 amino acids. The V gene lost 4 bases and the J gene lost 0 bases, with 6 bases spanning the gap. Germline V gene data show CDR1 as SNHLY and CDR2 as FYNNEI.

The rearrangement uses TRBV21-1 and TRBJ1-1. TRBV21-1 is a known pseudogene. The CDR3 loop spans 13 amino acids. The CDR3 DNA is TGTGCCAGCAGCGTCCAGGAGGAGACTGAAGCTTTCTTT. Translating it yields CASSVQEETEAFF.

The chain is built from TRBV4-2 and TRBJ2-1; 14 bases map to TRBD2. Germline CDR1 is LGHNA and CDR2 is YNFKEQ. V shed 5 bases and J 8 bases; nucleotides not matched to a gene: 5. The CDR3 is made up of 15 amino acids. The CDR3 protein is CASSSSTSGRDEQFF. CDR3 nucleotides: TGTGCCAGCAGCTCTTCGACTAGCGGGAGGGATGAGCAGTTCTTC.

The genes are TRBV11-3 and TRBJ2-1; 9 bases agree with TRBD2. V lost 0 bases, J lost 7 bases, and 7 bases stayed unmatched. The CDR3 contains 16 residues. Germline V CDR1 and CDR2: SGHNT, YENEEA. CDR3 in amino acids: CASSLDSLAGRNEQFF. Here the CDR3 DNA reads TGTGCCAGCAGCTTAGATAGTCTAGCGGGAAGAAATGAGCAGTTCTTC.

V and J are TRBV7-8 and TRBJ1-1; D is possibly TRBD1 (6 bases). Trimming removed 3 bases from V and 7 bases from J, with 12 bases in between. CDR3 length: 13 residues. Germline V lookup: CDR1 SGHVS, CDR2 FQNEAQ. The DNA for the CDR3 is TGTGCCAGCAGCTTGCGGGGGCAGGATGAAGCTTTCTTT. It codes for CASSLRGQDEAFF.

The chain combines TRBV7-3 with TRBJ2-1; tentatively, D is TRBD1 (6 bases). The CDR3 contains 13 residues. V was shortened by 5 bases and J by 8 bases, with 13 bases between the two germline ends. The germline V gene encodes CDR1 SGHTA and CDR2 FQGTGA. CDR3 bases: TGTGCCAGCAGCCTACAGGGTTCCGATGAGCAGTTCTTC. This gives the protein CASSLQGSDEQFF.

J is TRBJ1-1 and V is TRBV27, with unresolved D. The CDR3 has 15 residues. Looked up from germline, CDR1 is MNHEY and CDR2 is SMNVEV (reference sequence). V was cut by 5 bases and J by 0 bases, with 13 bases left in between. CDR3 DNA: TGTGCCAGCAGTACCCATAGAGGAATGAACACTGAAGCTTTCTTT. Its translation: CASSTHRGMNTEAFF.

V is TRBV19 and J is TRBJ1-1; 8 bases map to TRBD1. The CDR3 spans 15 residues. Unmatched junction bases numbered 9, after V lost 5 bases and J lost 4 bases. Germline V gene data show CDR1 as LNHDA and CDR2 as SQIVND (reference sequence). This CDR3 reads CASSVDRGPLTEAFF. For the CDR3, the DNA is TGTGCCAGTAGTGTCGACAGGGGACCTCTCACTGAAGCTTTCTTT.

The chain uses TRBV18 and TRBJ1-5; D remains ambiguous. CDR1 is KGHSH, CDR2 LQKENI, per germline. The CDR3 contains 15 residues. Trimming removed 2 bases from V and 0 bases from J, with 8 bases in between. Here the CDR3 reads CASSPLGYSNQPQHF. The CDR3 bases are TGTGCCAGCTCACCATTGGGCTATAGCAATCAGCCCCAGCATTTT. The full variable domain, completed using reference TRBV18 and TRBJ1-5, is NAGVMQNPRHLVRRRGQEARLRCSPMKGHSHVYWYRQLPEEGLKFMVYLQKENIIDESGMPKERFSAEFPKEGPSILRIQQVVRGDSAAYFCASSPLGYSNQPQHFGDGTRLSIL.

This chain connects TRBV19 to TRBJ2-7; either TRBD1 or TRBD2 may fit D (7 bases each). Germline-derived CDR1 and CDR2 are LNHDA and SQIVND (reference sequence). Between the trimmed V and J ends, which lost 6 bases and 3 bases, there was a span of 18 bases. The CDR3 is 15 amino acids. The CDR3: CASSLDREGYYEQYF. The DNA of the CDR3 is TGTGCCAGTAGCCTAGACAGGGAGGGTTACTACGAGCAGTACTTC.

V usage is TRBV5-6 and J usage is TRBJ2-7, with TRBD2 as a possible D gene (5 bases). V shed 1 base and J shed 2 bases, with 13 bases lying between them. This CDR3 comprises 15 residues. Germline assignment: CDR1 SGHDT and CDR2 YYEEEE. In nucleotides, the CDR3 is TGTGCCAGCAGCTTGTCTTCCAGCGGTACCTACGAGCAGTACTTC. It translates to CASSLSSSGTYEQYF. The full variable domain, with the rest looked up from reference TRBV5-6 and TRBJ2-7, is DAGVTQSPTHLIKTRGQQVTLRCSPKSGHDTVSWYQQALGQGPQFIFQYYEEEERQRGNFPDRFSGHQFPNYSSELNVNALLLGDSALYLCASSLSSSGTYEQYFGPGTRLTVT.

This clone was found a few times. The V gene is TRBV6-5, the J gene TRBJ1-1; D uncertain. This CDR3 region has 14 residues. Germline V gene lookup returns CDR1 MNHEY and CDR2 SVGAGI. V lost 2 bases to trimming and J lost 3 bases, with 10 bases between them. As DNA, the CDR3 is TGTGCCAGCAGTTACACCTACGGAGACACTGAAGCTTTCTTT. Amino acid sequence: CASSYTYGDTEAFF.

This clone came up a few times. The V gene is TRBV27, the J gene TRBJ1-5, with D unresolved. CDR1 and CDR2 from the germline V gene are MNHEY and SMNVEV (reference sequence). This CDR3 is built from 13 residues. Trimming cost V 6 bases and J 2 bases, with 8 bases left between them. The CDR3 here is CASSSWGNQPQHF. The CDR3 DNA reads TGTGCCAGCAGCTCCTGGGGCAATCAGCCCCAGCATTTT.

The CDR3 DNA follows: TGTGCCATCAGTGAGGCAGGGGCAGAAGTCAACACTGAAGCTTTCTTT. This codes for CAISEAGAEVNTEAFF. The V call is TRBV10-3, the J call TRBJ1-1; tentative D call: TRBD1 (6 bases). CDR3 size: 16 residues. The germline V gene encodes CDR1 ENHRY and CDR2 SYGVKD. V was trimmed by 2 bases and J by 2 bases, leaving 15 bases between them.

The rearrangement links TRBV4-3 to TRBJ2-6, with D unclear. V gave up 0 bases and J gave up 0 bases, with 18 bases separating them. Germline-derived CDR1 and CDR2 are LGHNA and YSLEER. This CDR3 comprises 20 residues. The CDR3 reads CASSQDTGQFYSSGANVLTF. CDR3 nucleotides: TGCGCCAGCAGCCAAGATACTGGCCAGTTTTATAGCTCTGGGGCCAACGTCCTGACTTTC.

This sequence joins TRBV7-8 and TRBJ2-4; D is uncertain. V was pared by 2 bases and J by 0 bases, with 14 bases between. CDR1 SGHVS and CDR2 FQNEAQ come from the germline V gene. CDR3 size: 17 residues. DNA for the CDR3: TGTGCCAGCAGCTTACCCAACAGAAGTAAAGCCAAAAACATTCAGTACTTC. Translated: CASSLPNRSKAKNIQYF.

The chain links TRBV4-3 to TRBJ2-1, with 7 positions matching TRBD1. The CDR3 consists of 16 residues. Germline CDR1 and CDR2: LGHNA and YSLEER. Germline trimming cut 0 bases from V and 9 bases from J; bases unmatched to any gene: 11. The CDR3 sequence is CASSQDIGTVAGEQFF. DNA for the CDR3: TGCGCCAGCAGCCAAGATATAGGGACAGTCGCCGGTGAGCAGTTCTTC.

Only one count was recorded for this clone. This CDR3 is CAWSGGRRNTIYF. CDR3 coding DNA: TGTGCCTGGAGTGGGGGACGGCGAAACACCATATATTTT. The J gene is TRBJ1-3, the V gene TRBV30; a possible D gene is TRBD1 (5 bases). Trimming took off 1 base at V and 5 bases at J, with 9 bases between the two ends. Germline loops: CDR1 GTSNPN, CDR2 SVGIG (reference sequence). The CDR3 has 13 residues.

The J gene is TRBJ2-2, the V gene TRBV5-1, with a possible D match to TRBD1 (5 bases). From germline, CDR1 is SGHRS and CDR2 YFSETQ. V was pared by 6 bases and J by 1 base, with 13 bases between. This CDR3 contains 15 residues. Here the CDR3 reads CASKGRAENTGELFF. In DNA, the CDR3 is TGCGCCAGCAAAGGCAGGGCGGAGAACACCGGGGAGCTGTTTTTT.

V gene TRBV6-1 combines with J gene TRBJ2-5; D not certain. TRBJ2-7 explains the end of the DNA better; the J call may be wrong. Germline CDR1 MNHNS, CDR2 SASEGT. The CDR3 sequence is 15 residues long. The CDR3 DNA is TGTGCCAGCAGTGAAAGTCGCGACCTCTCCTACGAGCAGTACTTC. This gives the protein CASSESRDLSYEQYF.

The chain joins TRBV27 to TRBJ1-1; D possibly corresponds to TRBD1 (6 bases). V was cut by 8 bases and J by 0 bases, with 22 bases left in between. The V gene's germline CDR1 is MNHEY and CDR2 SMNVEV (reference sequence). The CDR3 loop spans 17 amino acids. CDR3 in amino acids: CASFGGPQTLMNTEAFF. The DNA for the CDR3 is TGTGCCAGCTTTGGGGGGCCCCAGACCCTGATGAACACTGAAGCTTTCTTT.